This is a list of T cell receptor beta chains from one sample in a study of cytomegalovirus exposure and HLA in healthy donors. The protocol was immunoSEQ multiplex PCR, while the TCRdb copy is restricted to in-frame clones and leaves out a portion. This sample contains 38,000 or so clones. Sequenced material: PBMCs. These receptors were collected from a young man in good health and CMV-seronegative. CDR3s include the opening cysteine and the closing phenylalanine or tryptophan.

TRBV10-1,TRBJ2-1,CASSAGGLAGVRTYNEQFF
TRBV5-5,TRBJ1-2,CASSPLNRVAYGYTF
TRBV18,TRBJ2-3,CATSGYTDTQYF
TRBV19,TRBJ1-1,CASSIVPIRGNTEAFF
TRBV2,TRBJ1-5,CASGLGGASNQPQHF
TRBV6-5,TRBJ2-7,CASSYYSGGANEQYF
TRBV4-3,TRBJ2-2,CASSLAPSGGDTGELFF
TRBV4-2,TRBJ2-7,CASSQDWTSGSYEQYF
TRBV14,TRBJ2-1,CASSTRGRTGEQFF
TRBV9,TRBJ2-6,CASSAARGGGIWANVLTF
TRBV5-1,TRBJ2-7,CASSWGLAGAEEQYF
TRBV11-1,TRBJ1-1,CASSFGTGSMNTEAFF
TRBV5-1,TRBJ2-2,CASLGTGNTGELFF
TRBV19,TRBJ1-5,CASKGASNQPQHF
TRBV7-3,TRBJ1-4,CASSLPGQGREKLFF
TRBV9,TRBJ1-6,CASSRGQGNSPLHF
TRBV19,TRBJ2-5,CASSIGPSGRFVETQYF
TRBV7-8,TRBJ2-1,CASSPGGVGDNEQFF
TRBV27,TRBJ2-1,CASRPYGGLYNEQFF
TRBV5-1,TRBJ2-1,CASSENGLENYNEQFF
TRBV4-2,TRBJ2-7,CASSQDQGTPAYEQYF
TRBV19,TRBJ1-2,CASRWGLPGQGSGYTF
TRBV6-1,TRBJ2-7,CASSVGTGGDEQYF
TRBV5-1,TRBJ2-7,CASRGPSYEQYF
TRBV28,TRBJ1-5,CASTARQDNQPQHF
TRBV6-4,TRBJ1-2,CASSYSPDRLSGGYTF
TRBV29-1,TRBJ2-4,CSVADGGDIQYF
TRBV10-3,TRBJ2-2,CAISDAKPNTGELFF
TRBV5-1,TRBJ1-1,CASSHREFDTEAFF
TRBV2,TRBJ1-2,CASRKSGGYTF
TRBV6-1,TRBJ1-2,CASSWDRGDYGYTF
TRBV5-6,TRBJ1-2,CACKGELNYGYTF
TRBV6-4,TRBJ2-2,CASSSGGGTGELFF
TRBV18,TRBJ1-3,CASSPLGRSGNTIYF
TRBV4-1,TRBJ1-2,CASSQDNGRSTF
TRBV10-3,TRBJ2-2,CAIRPIQGALTGGELFF
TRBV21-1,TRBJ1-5,CASWGGYQPQHF
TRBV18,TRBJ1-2,CASSSSGGYGYTF
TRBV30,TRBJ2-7,CAWSVTGAYEQYF
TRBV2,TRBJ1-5,CASSGVSWESNQPQHF
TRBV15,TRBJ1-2,CATSRGSGSYGYTF
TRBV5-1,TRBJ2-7,CASSLERSTYEQYF
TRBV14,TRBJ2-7,CASSPLESAYEQYF
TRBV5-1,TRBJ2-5,CASSTTGVQETQYF
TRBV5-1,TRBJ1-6,CASSVGQGAGNSPLHF
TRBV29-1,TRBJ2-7,CSVDLSRTGFYEQYF
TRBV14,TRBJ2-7,CASSQGGARLAQPYEQYF
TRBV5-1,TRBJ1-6,CASRRESNSPLHF
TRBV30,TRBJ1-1,CAWRGHPAFF
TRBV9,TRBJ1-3,CASSASGHFSGNTIYF
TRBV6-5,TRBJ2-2,CASRRVSFGTGELFF